This is a list of T cell receptor beta chains from one sample in a study of T cell responses to AZD1222 COVID-19 vaccine. Profiled with immunoSEQ multiplex PCR; TCRdb holds only in-frame clones, not every one. The table records some 130,000 clones, roughly 91% of them present only once. This material consisted of peripheral blood, taken 28 days after the second AZD1222 dose. These receptors originate from an adult who received the AZD1222 COVID-19 vaccine. Both conserved end residues are part of each CDR3. D genes are given only for firm matches. Clone size is stated in some rows and not others, as once, few, many or a class when expanded.

J gene	clone size	CDR3 length	V gene	D gene	CDR3 protein	CDR3 DNA
TRBJ2-1	-	17	TRBV3-1/TRBV3-2	TRBD2	CASSPWTSGPSYNEQFF	TGTGCCAGCAGCCCGTGGACTAGCGGACCCTCCTACAATGAGCAGTTCTTC
TRBJ2-1	-	14	TRBV3-1/TRBV3-2	-	CASSPSDWSREQFF	TGTGCCAGCAGCCCGTCTGATTGGAGTCGTGAGCAGTTCTTC
TRBJ2-5	-	15	TRBV7-3	-	CASSVQGYPHETQYF	TGTGCCAGCAGCGTCCAGGGTTATCCTCACGAGACCCAGTACTTC
TRBJ1-2	-	15	TRBV7-9	-	CASSLGRSEVYGYTF	TGTGCCAGCAGCTTAGGGCGGTCAGAGGTCTATGGCTACACCTTC
TRBJ2-7	-	11	TRBV3-1/TRBV3-2	-	CASSLKYEQYF	TGTGCCAGCAGCCTTAAATACGAGCAGTACTTC
TRBJ1-2	-	12	TRBV11-2	-	CASSPDSYGYTF	TGTGCCAGCAGCCCGGACAGCTATGGCTACACCTTC
TRBJ1-1	-	14	TRBV5-1	-	CASSLGEGHTEAFF	TGCGCCAGCAGCTTGGGTGAGGGACACACTGAAGCTTTCTTT
TRBJ1-5	-	17	TRBV19	TRBD1	CASTLDGSRGSNQPQHF	TGTGCCAGTACCTTAGACGGGAGCAGGGGGAGCAATCAGCCCCAGCATTTT
TRBJ2-3	-	14	TRBV5-1	-	CASSPGGGSDTQYF	TGCGCCAGCAGCCCGGGTGGGGGCTCAGATACGCAGTATTTT
TRBJ2-1	once	15	TRBV29-1	TRBD2	CSALGGERSYNEQFF	TGCAGCGCCCTGGGAGGGGAGCGGTCCTACAATGAGCAGTTCTTC
TRBJ2-2	-	13	TRBV6-5	-	CASGLVGTGELFF	TGTGCCAGCGGGCTAGTCGGCACCGGGGAGCTGTTTTTT
TRBJ2-7	-	15	TRBV29-1	-	CSVEDGVLTSYEQYF	TGCAGCGTTGAAGATGGGGTTCTTACCTCCTACGAGCAGTACTTC
TRBJ2-3	-	16	TRBV10-3	TRBD2	CAISEGLAPSTDTQYF	TGTGCCATCAGTGAGGGACTAGCGCCGAGCACAGATACGCAGTATTTT
TRBJ2-3	-	14	TRBV7-3	-	CASSLLGSTDTQYF	TGTGCCAGCAGCTTACTCGGCAGCACAGATACGCAGTATTTT
TRBJ1-1	-	18	TRBV7-9	TRBD1	CASSLRARRQGRIAEAFF	TGTGCCAGCAGCTTACGGGCTCGGCGACAGGGGCGAATCGCTGAAGCTTTCTTT
TRBJ1-5	-	13	TRBV6-5	-	CASSYRLNQPQHF	TGTGCCAGCAGTTACCGATTAAATCAGCCCCAGCATTTT
TRBJ2-2	few	12	TRBV2	-	CASSGLAGELFF	TGTGCCAGCAGTGGACTAGCCGGGGAGCTGTTTTTT
TRBJ2-2	-	15	TRBV11-2	-	CASSTQIGGAGELFF	TGTGCCAGCAGTACCCAGATAGGGGGGGCCGGGGAGCTGTTTTTT
TRBJ1-2	-	12	TRBV9	-	CASSVDIYGYTF	TGTGCCAGCAGCGTAGACATCTATGGCTACACCTTC
TRBJ1-1	-	17	TRBV28	-	CASSFGDGGTSRPEAFF	TGTGCCAGCAGTTTCGGGGATGGGGGGACATCTCGCCCTGAAGCTTTCTTT
TRBJ2-7	few	14	TRBV12-5	-	CASPVGGIPHEQYF	TGTGCTAGCCCTGTAGGGGGGATCCCCCACGAGCAGTACTTC
TRBJ1-5	-	13	TRBV13	-	CASNQRGVQPQHF	TGTGCCAGCAACCAGAGAGGGGTCCAGCCCCAGCATTTT
TRBJ2-3	-	12	TRBV19	-	CASSIAADTQYF	TGTGCCAGTAGTATAGCTGCAGATACGCAGTATTTT
TRBJ1-5	-	10	TRBV19	-	CASNRSPQHF	TGTGCCAGTAATCGGTCGCCCCAGCATTTT
TRBJ2-7	-	14	TRBV19	-	CASSIVPGSYEQYF	TGTGCCAGTAGTATAGTTCCAGGATCCTACGAGCAGTACTTC
TRBJ2-1	once	15	TRBV7-3	TRBD1	CASSTGTGLANEQFF	TGTGCCAGCAGCACCGGGACAGGGCTAGCCAATGAGCAGTTCTTC
TRBJ2-1	-	11	TRBV6-5	-	CASRLYNEQFF	TGTGCCAGTCGCCTGTACAATGAGCAGTTCTTC
TRBJ2-3	-	13	TRBV10-3	-	CAIRNERADTQYF	TGTGCCATCAGGAACGAGAGGGCAGATACGCAGTATTTT
TRBJ1-2	-	17	TRBV13	-	CASSLVGSGGPNYGYTF	TGTGCCAGCAGCTTAGTGGGGTCGGGGGGCCCCAACTATGGCTACACCTTC
TRBJ2-1	few	16	TRBV7-3	TRBD2	CASSSLAGGGYNEQFF	TGTGCCAGCAGCTCCCTAGCGGGAGGGGGTTACAATGAGCAGTTCTTC
TRBJ1-3	-	16	TRBV9	-	CASSVAHRAGGNTIYF	TGTGCCAGCAGCGTTGCCCACAGGGCGGGAGGAAACACCATATATTTT
TRBJ1-3	-	15	TRBV9	-	CASSAGQRSGNTIYF	TGTGCCAGCTCTGCAGGCCAACGCTCTGGAAACACCATATATTTT
TRBJ1-3	-	16	TRBV10-3	-	CAISESGRASGNTIYF	TGTGCCATCAGTGAGTCGGGACGGGCCTCTGGAAACACCATATATTTT
TRBJ2-2	-	15	TRBV5-4	TRBD1	CASTQMTGFTGELFF	TGTGCCAGCACCCAAATGACAGGGTTCACCGGGGAGCTGTTTTTT
TRBJ2-5	-	14	TRBV5-1	TRBD1	CASSLGTGVETQYF	TGCGCCAGCAGCTTGGGGACAGGGGTCGAGACCCAGTACTTC
TRBJ1-2	-	14	TRBV9	-	CASSVDSENYGYTF	TGTGCCAGCAGCGTGGACAGCGAGAACTATGGCTACACCTTC